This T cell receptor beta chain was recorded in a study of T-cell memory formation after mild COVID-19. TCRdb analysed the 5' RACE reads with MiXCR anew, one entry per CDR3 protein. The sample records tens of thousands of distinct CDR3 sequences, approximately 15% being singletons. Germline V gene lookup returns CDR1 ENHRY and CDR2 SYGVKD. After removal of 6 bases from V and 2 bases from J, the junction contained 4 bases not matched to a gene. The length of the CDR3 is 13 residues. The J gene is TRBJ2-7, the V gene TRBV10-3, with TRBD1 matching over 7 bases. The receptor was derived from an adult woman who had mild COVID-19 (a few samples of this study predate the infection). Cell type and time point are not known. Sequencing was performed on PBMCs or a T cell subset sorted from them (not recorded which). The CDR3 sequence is CAISRDSTYEQYF. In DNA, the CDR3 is TGTGCCATCAGCCGGGACAGCACCTACGAGCAGTACTTC.